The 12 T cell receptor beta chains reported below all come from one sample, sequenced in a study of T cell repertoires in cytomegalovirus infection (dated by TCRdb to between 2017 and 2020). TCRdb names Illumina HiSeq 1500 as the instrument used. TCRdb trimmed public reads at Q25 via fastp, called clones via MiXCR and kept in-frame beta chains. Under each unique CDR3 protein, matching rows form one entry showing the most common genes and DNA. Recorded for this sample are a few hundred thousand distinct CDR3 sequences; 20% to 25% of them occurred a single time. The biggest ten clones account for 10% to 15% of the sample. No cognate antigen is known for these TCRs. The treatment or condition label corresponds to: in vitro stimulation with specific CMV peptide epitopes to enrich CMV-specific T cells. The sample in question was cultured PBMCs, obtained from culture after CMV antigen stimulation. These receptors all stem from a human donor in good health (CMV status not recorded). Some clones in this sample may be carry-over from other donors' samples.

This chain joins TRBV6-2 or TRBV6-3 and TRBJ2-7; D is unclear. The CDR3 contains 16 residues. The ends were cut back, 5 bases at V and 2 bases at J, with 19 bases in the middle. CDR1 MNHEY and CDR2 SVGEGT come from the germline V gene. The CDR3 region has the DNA TGTGCCAGCAGTCCCGTTCGTGATTGGAAAGCCTACGAGCAGTACTTC. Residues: CASSPVRDWKAYEQYF.

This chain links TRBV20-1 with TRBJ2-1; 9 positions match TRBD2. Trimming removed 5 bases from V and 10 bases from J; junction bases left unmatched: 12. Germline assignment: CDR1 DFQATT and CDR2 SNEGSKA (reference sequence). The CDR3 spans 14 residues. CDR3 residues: CSAFRVAGVREQFF. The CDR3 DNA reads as TGCAGTGCTTTCAGGGTAGCGGGAGTTCGCGAGCAGTTCTTC.

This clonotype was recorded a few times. CDR3: CSVSFRDTEAFF. The CDR3, as DNA: TGCAGCGTGAGTTTCAGGGACACTGAAGCTTTCTTT. The rearrangement links TRBV29-1 to TRBJ1-1, with a weak D call TRBD1 (5 bases). The CDR3 covers 12 residues. The germline V gene has CDR1 SQVTM and CDR2 ANQGSEA. V was pared by 6 bases and J by 3 bases, with 11 bases between.

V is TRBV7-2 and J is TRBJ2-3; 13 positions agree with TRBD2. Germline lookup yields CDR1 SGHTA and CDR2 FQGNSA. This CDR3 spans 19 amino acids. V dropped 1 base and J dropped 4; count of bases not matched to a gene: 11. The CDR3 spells CASSLGRWTSGRFADTQYF. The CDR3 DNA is TGTGCCAGCAGCTTAGGGCGATGGACTAGCGGGAGATTCGCAGATACGCAGTATTTT.

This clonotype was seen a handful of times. The CDR3 reads CASSLPIAGGPRDTQYF. The CDR3 region has the DNA TGTGCCAGCAGCTTACCTATAGCGGGAGGGCCAAGAGATACGCAGTATTTT. The chain recombines TRBV7-8 with TRBJ2-3, with 11 bases fitting TRBD2. V shed 2 bases, J shed 5 bases, and the junction held 9 bases outside the gene matches. This CDR3 spans 17 amino acids. Per the germline V gene, CDR1 is SGHVS and CDR2 is FQNEAQ.

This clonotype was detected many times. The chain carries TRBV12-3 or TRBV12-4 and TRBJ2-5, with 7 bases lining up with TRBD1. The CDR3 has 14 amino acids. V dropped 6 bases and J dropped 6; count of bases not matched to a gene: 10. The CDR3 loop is CASSWTGGVKTQYF. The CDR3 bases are TGTGCCAGCAGCTGGACAGGAGGAGTGAAGACCCAGTACTTC.

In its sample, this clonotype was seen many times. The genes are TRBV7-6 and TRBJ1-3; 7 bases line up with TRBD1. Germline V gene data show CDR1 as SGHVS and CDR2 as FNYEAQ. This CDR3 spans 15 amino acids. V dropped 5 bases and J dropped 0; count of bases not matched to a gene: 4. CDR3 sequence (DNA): TGTGCCAGCAGCCCGACAGGGAGCTCTGGAAACACCATATATTTT. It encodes CASSPTGSSGNTIYF.

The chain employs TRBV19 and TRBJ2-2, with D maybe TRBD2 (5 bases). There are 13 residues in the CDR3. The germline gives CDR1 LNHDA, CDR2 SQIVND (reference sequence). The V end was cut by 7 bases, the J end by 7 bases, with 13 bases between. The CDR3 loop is CASTVRGGGELFF. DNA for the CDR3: TGTGCCAGTACTGTGCGAGGAGGCGGGGAGCTGTTTTTT.

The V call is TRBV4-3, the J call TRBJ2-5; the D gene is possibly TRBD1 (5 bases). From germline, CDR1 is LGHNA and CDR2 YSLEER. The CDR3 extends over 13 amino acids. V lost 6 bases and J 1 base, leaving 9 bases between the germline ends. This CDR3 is CASSRQIQETQYF. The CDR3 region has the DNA TGCGCCAGCAGTCGACAGATCCAAGAGACCCAGTACTTC.

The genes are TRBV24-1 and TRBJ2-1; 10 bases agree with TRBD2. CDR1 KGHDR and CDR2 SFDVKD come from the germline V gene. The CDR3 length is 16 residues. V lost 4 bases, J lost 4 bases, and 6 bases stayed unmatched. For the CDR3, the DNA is TGTGCCACCAGTGACCGCCAGACTAGCGGGTACAATGAGCAGTTCTTC. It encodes CATSDRQTSGYNEQFF.

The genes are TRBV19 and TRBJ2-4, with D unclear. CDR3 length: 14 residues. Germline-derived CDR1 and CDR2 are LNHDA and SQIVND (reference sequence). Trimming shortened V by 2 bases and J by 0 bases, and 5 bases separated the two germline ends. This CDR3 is CASSIMLAKNIQYF. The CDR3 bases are TGTGCCAGTAGTATAATGCTAGCCAAAAACATTCAGTACTTC.

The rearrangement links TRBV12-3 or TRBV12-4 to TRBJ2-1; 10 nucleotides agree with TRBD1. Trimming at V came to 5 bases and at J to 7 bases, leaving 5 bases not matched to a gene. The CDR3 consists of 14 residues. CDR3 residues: CASSPRTGGNEQFF. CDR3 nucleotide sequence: TGTGCCAGCAGTCCCAGGACAGGGGGGAATGAGCAGTTCTTC.